A single sample is the source of the 16 T cell receptor beta chains below, sequenced in a study of T-cell memory formation after mild COVID-19. TCRdb independently ran MiXCR on the 5' RACE reads; one entry per CDR3 protein. The data hold about 560,000 distinct CDR3 sequences, with about 20% observed a single time. The sample was PBMCs or a T cell subset sorted from them (not recorded which). Receptor source: an adult woman who had mild COVID-19 (a few samples of this study predate the infection). Cell type and time point are not known.

This clonotype was observed a handful of times. The chain joins TRBV7-2 to TRBJ2-7; TRBD1 agrees at 10 bases. Germline V CDR1 and CDR2: SGHTA, FQGNSA. There are 13 residues in the CDR3. The trim removed 4 bases at V and 6 bases at J, leaving 3 bases unmatched. CDR3 nucleotides: TGTGCCAGCAGCTCGGGACAGGGGCTCGAGCAGTACTTC. Amino acids: CASSSGQGLEQYF.

The V and J genes are TRBV5-1 and TRBJ2-1; weak D call: TRBD1 (5 bases). V lost 4 bases to trimming and J lost 6 bases, with 14 bases between them. The germline V gene encodes CDR1 SGHRS and CDR2 YFSETQ. This CDR3 has 14 amino acids. The CDR3 protein is CASSDRYRGNEQFF. CDR3 in DNA: TGCGCCAGCAGCGATCGTTATAGGGGCAATGAGCAGTTCTTC.

CDR3 DNA sequence: TGTGCCAGCAGTACCCTATCGGAGGGGATGTGGTACGAGCAGTACTTC. Residues: CASSTLSEGMWYEQYF. The rearrangement joins TRBV6-5 to TRBJ2-7; D possibly corresponds to TRBD2 (6 bases). The V end was cut by 5 bases, the J end by 4 bases, with 21 bases between. Germline V CDR1 and CDR2: MNHEY, SVGAGI. This CDR3 has 16 amino acids.

This sequence joins TRBV29-1 and TRBJ2-1; 13 nucleotides agree with TRBD2. The V and J ends lost 4 bases and 12 bases, in that order; junction bases with no gene match: 6. This CDR3 region has 13 residues. Per germline, CDR1 SQVTM and CDR2 ANQGSEA. CDR3 DNA: TGCAGCGTTGTACTAGCGGGAGGGCCAGGGCAGTTCTTC. Translated, it gives CSVVLAGGPGQFF.

This clonotype was counted a few times. This sequence joins TRBV7-2 and TRBJ2-1, with a weak D call TRBD1 (5 bases). The CDR3 has 16 amino acids. Germline CDR1 and CDR2: SGHTA and FQGNSA. V shed 5 bases and J shed 3 bases, with 17 bases lying between them. CDR3 amino acids: CASSPAPNRLYNEQFF. The CDR3 nucleotides read TGTGCCAGCAGCCCAGCCCCTAACAGGCTCTACAATGAGCAGTTCTTC.

This clonotype showed up just a few times. The V gene is TRBV7-6, the J gene TRBJ2-3; 8 bases match TRBD2. Germline V gene lookup returns CDR1 SGHVS and CDR2 FNYEAQ. Trimming cost V 0 bases and J 0 bases; bases outside gene matches: 2. This CDR3 has 16 residues. CDR3 DNA: TGTGCCAGCAGCTTAGCGGCTAGCGGGAGCACAGATACGCAGTATTTT. Its protein is CASSLAASGSTDTQYF.

This clonotype was detected many times. The genes are TRBV20-1 and TRBJ1-6; D ambiguous. Trimming cost V 3 bases and J 9 bases, with 12 bases left between them. The CDR3 consists of 13 residues. CDR1 is DFQATT and CDR2 is SNEGSKA in the germline V gene (reference sequence). The CDR3 region has the DNA TGCAGTGCTAGCGAGGGAGGTGTTTCACCCCTCCACTTT. Its translation: CSASEGGVSPLHF.

The chain has TRBV7-9 and TRBJ1-2, with no clear D. The CDR3 is made up of 13 amino acids. V lost 8 bases and J 6 bases, leaving 16 bases between the germline ends. In germline, CDR1 is SEHNR, CDR2 FQNEAQ (reference sequence). This CDR3 is CASGLGKTNGYTF. The CDR3, as DNA: TGTGCCAGCGGCCTGGGTAAAACGAATGGCTACACCTTC.

This clonotype turned up a few times. This rearrangement joins TRBV29-1 to TRBJ2-3; TRBD1 might be the D (5 bases). V was cut by 7 bases and J by 6 bases, with 20 bases left in between. The germline V gene has CDR1 SQVTM and CDR2 ANQGSEA. This CDR3 contains 14 residues. CDR3: CSAGTQGLVDTQYF. The CDR3 nucleotides read TGCAGCGCCGGAACGCAGGGCTTGGTGGATACGCAGTATTTT.

This clonotype occurred a few times. The chain uses TRBV12-3 or TRBV12-4 and TRBJ1-5, with D unresolved. CDR3 length: 13 amino acids. Trimming pared 7 bases from V and 6 bases from J, leaving 13 bases between. CDR3 nucleotides: TGTGCCAGCAAGTACGGTGATACTCAGCCCCAGCATTTT. Translating gives CASKYGDTQPQHF.

This chain uses TRBV5-5 with TRBJ1-1; perhaps TRBD1 as D (6 bases). Trimming took 0 bases from V and 0 from J, leaving 15 bases between them. Germline V gene lookup returns CDR1 SGHKS and CDR2 YYEKEE (reference sequence). This CDR3 has 17 residues. The CDR3 spells CASSLASRGLMNTEAFF. The CDR3 coding sequence is TGTGCCAGCAGCTTGGCTAGCAGGGGACTGATGAACACTGAAGCTTTCTTT. Full variable domain (missing parts from reference TRBV5-5 and TRBJ1-1): DAGVTQSPTHLIKTRGQQVTLRCSPISGHKSVSWYQQVLGQGPQFIFQYYEKEERGRGNFPDRFSARQFPNYSSELNVNALLLGDSALYLCASSLASRGLMNTEAFFGQGTRLTVV.

This chain joins TRBV2 and TRBJ1-6; 8 bases map to TRBD1. The CDR3 runs 15 residues. The germline V gene has CDR1 SNHLY and CDR2 FYNNEI. After removal of 3 bases from V and 10 bases from J, the junction contained 8 bases not matched to a gene. Written as DNA, the CDR3 is TGTGCCAGCAGTGACGGACAGGGTGCGATCTCACCCCTCCACTTT. It is translated as CASSDGQGAISPLHF.

The rearrangement links TRBV30 to TRBJ2-7, with TRBD1 identical over 8 bases. Trimming at V came to 5 bases and at J to 2 bases, leaving 5 bases not matched to a gene. The V gene's germline CDR1 is GTSNPN and CDR2 SVGIG (reference sequence). This CDR3 spans 13 amino acids. The CDR3 coding sequence is TGTGCCTGGGGAAGACAGGGGCCCTACGAGCAGTACTTC. Its translation: CAWGRQGPYEQYF.

This clonotype appeared many times. The V and J genes are TRBV20-1 and TRBJ2-7; 15 bases fit TRBD2. CDR3 length: 18 residues. Germline loops: CDR1 DFQATT, CDR2 SNEGSKA (reference sequence). The ends lost 2 bases at V and 1 base at J; junction bases unmatched: 9. The CDR3 sequence: CSARRAGLAGGYSYEQYF. The CDR3 region has the DNA TGCAGTGCTAGAAGGGCGGGACTAGCGGGGGGCTATTCCTACGAGCAGTACTTC.

The chain combines TRBV7-2 with TRBJ2-7; 8 positions agree with TRBD1. The trim removed 4 bases at V and 4 bases at J, leaving 12 bases unmatched. Per germline, CDR1 SGHTA and CDR2 FQGNSA. The length of the CDR3 is 16 residues. CDR3: CASSSIGYRGRYEQYF. The DNA of the CDR3 is TGTGCCAGCAGCTCAATCGGGTACAGGGGGAGGTACGAGCAGTACTTC. The whole variable domain, filled in from reference TRBV7-2 and TRBJ2-7, reads GAGVSQSPSNKVTEKGKDVELRCDPISGHTALYWYRQSLGQGLEFLIYFQGNSAPDKSGLPSDRFSAERTGGSVSTLTIQRTQQEDSAVYLCASSSIGYRGRYEQYFGPGTRLTVT.

This clonotype appeared many times. V usage is TRBV20-1 and J usage is TRBJ2-5, with a weak D call TRBD2 (6 bases). Per the germline V gene, CDR1 is DFQATT and CDR2 is SNEGSKA (reference sequence). This CDR3 contains 13 residues. Trimming stripped 6 bases from V and 4 bases from J, with 15 bases between. The CDR3 here is CSAPLAQGETQYF. The CDR3 coding sequence is TGCAGTGCCCCCCTAGCGCAAGGAGAGACCCAGTACTTC.